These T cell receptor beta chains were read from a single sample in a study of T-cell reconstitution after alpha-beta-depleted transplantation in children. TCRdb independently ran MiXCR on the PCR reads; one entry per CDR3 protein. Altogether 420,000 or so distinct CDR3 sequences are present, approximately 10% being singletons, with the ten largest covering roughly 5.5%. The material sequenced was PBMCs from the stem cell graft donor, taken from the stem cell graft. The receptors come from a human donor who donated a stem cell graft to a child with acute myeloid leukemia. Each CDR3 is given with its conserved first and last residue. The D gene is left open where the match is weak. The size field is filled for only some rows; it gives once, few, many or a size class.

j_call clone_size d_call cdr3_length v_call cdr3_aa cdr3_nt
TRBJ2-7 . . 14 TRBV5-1 CASSLVAEGYEQYF TGCGCCAGCAGCTTGGTCGCGGAGGGCTACGAGCAGTACTTC
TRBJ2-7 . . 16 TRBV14 CASSQETWTYSYEQYF TGTGCCAGCAGCCAAGAAACTTGGACCTACTCCTACGAGCAGTACTTC
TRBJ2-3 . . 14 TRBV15 CATSRDLLADTQYF TGTGCCACCAGCAGAGATCTCCTAGCAGATACGCAGTATTTT
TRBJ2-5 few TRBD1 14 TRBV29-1 CSVEGQGDQETQYF TGCAGCGTTGAAGGGCAGGGGGACCAAGAGACCCAGTACTTC
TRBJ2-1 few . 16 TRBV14 CASSQGAWIEHNEQFF TGTGCCAGCAGCCAAGGGGCCTGGATAGAGCACAATGAGCAGTTCTTC
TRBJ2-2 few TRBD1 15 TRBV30 CAWSRAGQGAGELFF TGTGCCTGGTCACGGGCGGGACAGGGGGCCGGGGAGCTGTTTTTT
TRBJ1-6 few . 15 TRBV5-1 CASSLGQGTDSPLHF TGCGCCAGCAGCTTGGGCCAGGGTACGGATTCACCCCTCCACTTT
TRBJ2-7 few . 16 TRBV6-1 CASRTTYGQLSYEQYF TGTGCCAGCAGAACCACCTACGGACAGTTATCCTACGAGCAGTACTTC
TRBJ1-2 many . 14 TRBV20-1 CSARATQGLYGYTF TGCAGTGCTAGAGCGACCCAGGGCCTATATGGCTACACCTTC
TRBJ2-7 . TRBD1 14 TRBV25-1 CASRSTGGSYEQYF TGTGCCAGCAGATCAACAGGGGGCTCCTACGAGCAGTACTTC
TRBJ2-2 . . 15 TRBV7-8 CASSHRAQNTGELFF TGTGCCAGCAGCCACCGGGCCCAGAACACCGGGGAGCTGTTTTTT
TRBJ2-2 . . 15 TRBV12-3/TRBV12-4 CASSRRGGGPGELFF TGTGCCAGCAGTCGCCGAGGTGGGGGACCCGGGGAGCTGTTTTTT
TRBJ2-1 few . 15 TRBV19 CASSPDGGPYNEQFF TGTGCCAGTAGTCCTGATGGGGGGCCCTACAATGAGCAGTTCTTC
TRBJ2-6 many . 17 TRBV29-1 CSVLGVRVNSGANVLTF TGCAGCGTTTTAGGGGTCAGGGTCAACTCTGGGGCCAACGTCCTGACTTTC
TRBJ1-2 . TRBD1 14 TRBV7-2 CASSLAGQRIGYTF TGTGCCAGCAGCTTAGCGGGACAGAGAATTGGCTACACCTTC
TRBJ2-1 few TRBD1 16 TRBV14 CASSQPHRDSYNEQFF TGTGCCAGCAGCCAACCTCACCGGGACAGCTACAATGAGCAGTTCTTC
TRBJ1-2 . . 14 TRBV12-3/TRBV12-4 CASGGGQGMFGYTF TGTGCCAGCGGAGGGGGGCAGGGGATGTTTGGCTACACCTTC
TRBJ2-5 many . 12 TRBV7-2 CVCSLVAETQYF TGTGTGTGCAGCTTAGTAGCGGAGACCCAGTACTTC
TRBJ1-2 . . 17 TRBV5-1 CASSPYNIGGSNYGYTF TGCGCCAGCAGCCCATATAATATAGGGGGATCTAACTATGGCTACACCTTC
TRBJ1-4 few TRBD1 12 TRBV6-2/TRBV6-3 CASGTGNEKLFF TGTGCCAGCGGGACAGGGAATGAAAAACTGTTTTTT
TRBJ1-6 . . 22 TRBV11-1 CASSLGQGSGGYRAHYNSPLHF TGTGCCAGCAGCTTAGGGCAGGGGAGCGGGGGATATCGCGCTCACTATAATTCACCCCTCCACTTT
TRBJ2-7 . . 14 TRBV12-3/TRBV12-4 CASSFGVGTHEQYF TGTGCCAGCAGTTTTGGGGTCGGAACCCACGAGCAGTACTTC
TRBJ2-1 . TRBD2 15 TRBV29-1 CSVATLAGGANEQFF TGCAGCGTTGCAACCCTAGCGGGGGGGGCCAATGAGCAGTTCTTC
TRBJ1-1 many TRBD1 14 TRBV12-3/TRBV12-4 CASSSTGGVTEAFF TGTGCCAGCAGTTCGACAGGGGGTGTCACTGAAGCTTTCTTT
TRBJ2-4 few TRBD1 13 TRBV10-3 CAIRGTGENIQYF TGTGCCATCAGAGGGACAGGGGAAAACATTCAGTACTTC
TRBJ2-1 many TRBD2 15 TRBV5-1 CASRSGTSANNEQFF TGCGCCAGCAGATCCGGGACTAGCGCGAACAATGAGCAGTTCTTC
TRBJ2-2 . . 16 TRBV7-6 CASSLRRTIHTGELFF TGTGCCAGCAGCTTACGGAGGACAATCCACACCGGGGAGCTGTTTTTT
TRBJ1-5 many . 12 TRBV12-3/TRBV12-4 CASSLGTQPQHF TGTGCCAGCAGTTTAGGGACCCAGCCCCAGCATTTT
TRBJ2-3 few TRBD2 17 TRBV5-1 CASSSYSGSVGADTQYF TGCGCCAGCAGCTCCTATAGCGGGAGCGTAGGCGCAGATACGCAGTATTTT
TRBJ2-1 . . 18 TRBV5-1 CASSLDRVVPPLYNEQFF TGCGCCAGCAGCTTGGACAGGGTGGTCCCTCCCCTCTACAATGAGCAGTTCTTC
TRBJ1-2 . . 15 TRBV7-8 CASSFGVLDKDGYTF TGTGCCAGCAGCTTCGGGGTTTTGGACAAGGATGGCTACACCTTC
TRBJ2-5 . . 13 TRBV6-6 CASRPGGFETQYF TGTGCCAGCAGGCCTGGGGGCTTTGAGACCCAGTACTTC
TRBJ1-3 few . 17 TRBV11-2 CASSLLSRADSGNTIYF TGTGCCAGCAGCTTACTCTCCAGGGCAGACTCTGGAAACACCATATATTTT
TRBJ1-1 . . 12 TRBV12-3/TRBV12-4 CASSILLTEAFF TGTGCCAGCAGTATCCTTCTTACTGAAGCTTTCTTT
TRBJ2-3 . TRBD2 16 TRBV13 CASSLAGGGNTDTQYF TGTGCCAGCAGCTTAGCGGGAGGAGGGAACACAGATACGCAGTATTTT
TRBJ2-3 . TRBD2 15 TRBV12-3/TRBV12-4 CASSLGTSGGDTQYF TGTGCCAGCAGTTTGGGGACTAGCGGGGGGGATACGCAGTATTTT
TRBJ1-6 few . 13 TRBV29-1 CSVSWGENSPLHF TGCAGCGTTTCTTGGGGGGAGAATTCACCCCTCCACTTT
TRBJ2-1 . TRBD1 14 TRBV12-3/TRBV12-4 CAGSPGDSYNEQFF TGTGCCGGCAGTCCCGGGGACAGCTACAATGAGCAGTTCTTC
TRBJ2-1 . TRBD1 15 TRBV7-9 CASSLGQGAVNEQFF TGTGCCAGCAGCTTGGGGCAGGGGGCGGTCAATGAGCAGTTCTTC
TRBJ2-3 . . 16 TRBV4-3 CASSQDPAASTDTQYF TGCGCCAGCAGCCAAGATCCAGCGGCTAGCACAGATACGCAGTATTTT
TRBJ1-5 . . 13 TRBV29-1 CSVGGTANQPQHF TGCAGCGTTGGGGGGACGGCCAATCAGCCCCAGCATTTT
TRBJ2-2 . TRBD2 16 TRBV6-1 CASSITSGGSTGELFF TGTGCCAGCAGTATTACTAGCGGGGGATCCACCGGGGAGCTGTTTTTT
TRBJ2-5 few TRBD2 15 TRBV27 CASSPIAGIQETQYF TGTGCCAGCAGTCCGATAGCGGGTATCCAAGAGACCCAGTACTTC